This entry describes one T cell receptor (beta chain). Antigen: not known. The CDR3 is 14 amino acids. V lost 4 bases and J lost 5; bases outside the gene matches: 7. CDR1 and CDR2 from the germline V gene are SGHRS and YFSETQ. Data came from immunoSEQ multiplex PCR; TCRdb stores just in-frame clones and leaves some out. Of roughly 63,000 clones in the sample, about 88% were seen once. The sample is drawn from a study of OX40 agonist ivuxolimab in advanced cancers. About the research overall: Of the participants, around 39% had some prior anti-PD-1, anti-PD-L1 or anti-CTLA-4 therapy, which was allowed. Whole-study results and caveats: What antigens the expanded peripheral T cells recognized was never established. Researchers report that CD8+ T cells had, on average, more expanded clones than CD4+. Blood T cells, both CD4+ and CD8+, expanded clonally by week 6 at 0.1 to 3.0 mg/kg.

The input for sequencing was CD4+ or CD8+ T cells sorted from blood, taken in a trial of the OX40 agonist ivuxolimab. This sequence originates from an adult with an advanced solid tumor such as melanoma, head and neck, liver or kidney cancer. The V gene is TRBV5-1, the J gene TRBJ1-2, with TRBD1 identical over 8 bases. The CDR3 reads CASSPSGGAYGYTF. For the CDR3, the DNA is TGCGCCAGCAGCCCGTCAGGGGGCGCGTATGGCTACACCTTC. Full variable domain (rest looked up from reference TRBV5-1 and TRBJ1-2): KAGVTQTPRYLIKTRGQQVTLSCSPISGHRSVSWYQQTPGQGLQFLFEYFSETQRNKGNFPGRFSGRQFSNSRSEMNVSTLELGDSALYLCASSPSGGAYGYTFGSGTRLTVV.